The 19 T cell receptor beta chains given below trace back to one sample, sequenced in a study of tumor-infiltrating lymphocytes in primary liver carcinoma. The authors made TCR beta cDNA from 450 to 600 ng total RNA with a constant-region primer. The TCR beta library was amplified through three nested multiplex PCR rounds in a modified ARM-PCR procedure. Two initial PCR rounds of around 9 cycles each paired TRBV1-TRBV30 forward primers with a C-beta reverse primer. TCRdb itself ran the multiplex PCR reads through MiXCR, one entry per CDR3 protein. The sample lists some 320,000 distinct CDR3 sequences; 65% were seen once. The researchers obtained blood RNA from unsorted whole blood and also extracted germline DNA. The sequenced sample consisted of peripheral blood. All receptors derive from a man aged 35 to 55 with primary liver carcinoma and hepatitis B virus infection.

Note on this clonotype: At one end the junction does not follow the germline gene, possibly because of a read error. The V and J genes are TRBV4-1 and TRBJ1-5; perhaps TRBD1 as D (5 bases). Germline assignment: CDR1 MGHRA and CDR2 YSYEKL. CDR3 length equals 15 residues. In DNA, the CDR3 is TGCGCCAGCAGTCCCACAGAGGGGAGCAATCAGCCCCAGCACTTT. Its translation: CASSPTEGSNQPQHF.

This clonotype was observed many times. The V call is TRBV4-3, the J call TRBJ1-1; the D is unclear. CDR1 LGHNA and CDR2 YSLEER come from the germline V gene. The CDR3 consists of 16 residues. V shed 1 base and J shed 1 base, with 13 bases lying between them. The CDR3 sequence is CASSQATRRGNTEAFF. The CDR3 DNA is TGCGCCAGCAGCCAAGCAACTCGACGGGGGAACACTGAAGCTTTCTTT.

Only a few counts were recorded for this clonotype. This chain uses TRBV13 with TRBJ2-3; D remains unclear. CDR1 and CDR2 (germline): PRHDT, FYEKMQ (reference sequence). V was pared by 2 bases and J by 4 bases, with 7 bases between. The CDR3 sequence is 13 residues long. The CDR3 reads CASSLIRSDTQYF. The CDR3 DNA is TGTGCCAGCAGCTTAATACGGTCAGATACGCAGTATTTT.

This clonotype was seen ten or more times. The chain has TRBV11-2 and TRBJ2-2; 12 bases are a match to TRBD2. The CDR3 totals 15 residues. The trim removed 5 bases at V and 5 bases at J, leaving 3 bases unmatched. Germline CDR1 is SGHAT and CDR2 is FQNNGV. As DNA, the CDR3 is TGTGCCAGCAGCACAGGACTAGCGGGAACCGGGGAGCTGTTTTTT. Its translation is CASSTGLAGTGELFF.

At least ten counts were recorded for this clonotype. This chain connects TRBV6-5 to TRBJ1-1; the D is unclear. The CDR3 spans 16 residues. V was shortened by 6 bases and J by 1 base, with 18 bases between the two germline ends. The germline CDR1 and CDR2 sequences are MNHEY and SVGAGI. CDR3 coding DNA: TGTGCCAGCAGCCCCGGAGCCCGGAGGTGGAACACTGAAGCTTTCTTT. Encoded protein: CASSPGARRWNTEAFF.

Note on this clonotype: A much larger clone differs from this one at a single base, so this may be a read error. The chain recombines TRBV28 with TRBJ2-4; D unresolved. CDR1 and CDR2 from the germline V gene are MDHEN and SYDVKM. V was clipped by 5 bases and J by 3 bases, with 14 bases between them. This CDR3 has 15 amino acids. CDR3 DNA sequence: TGTGCCAGCAGTCCCATAGCATTTGACAAAAACATTCAGTACTTC. It translates to CASSPIAFDKNIQYF.

A remark on this clonotype: A much larger clone sits a single nucleotide away, making a read error possible. J is TRBJ2-3 and V is TRBV6-5, with 11 bases that match TRBD1. The CDR3 spans 14 residues. V gave up 6 bases and J gave up 7 bases; unmatched junction bases: 6. The germline gives CDR1 MNHEY, CDR2 SVGAGI. The CDR3 protein is CASSRTGGPNTQYF. CDR3 DNA: TGTGCCAGCAGCCGGACAGGGGGCCCAAATACGCAGTATTTT.

Details on this clonotype: This sequence may be a read error, since a much larger clone differs from it by one base. The J gene is TRBJ1-2, the V gene TRBV12-3 or TRBV12-4; maybe TRBD1 (6 bases). CDR3 length: 14 amino acids. V was shortened by 10 bases and J by 8 bases, with 23 bases between the two germline ends. CDR3 sequence (DNA): TGTGCCAACAGACCCTTACAGGGAAGGGTGGGCTACACCTTC. It specifies CANRPLQGRVGYTF.

Concerning this clonotype: A much larger clonotype is one base distant, so this may be a read error. This chain uses TRBV29-1 with TRBJ2-7; the D gene could be TRBD1 or TRBD2 (5 bases each). CDR3 length: 13 amino acids. Per the germline V gene, CDR1 is SQVTM and CDR2 is ANQGSEA. The CDR3 sequence is CSAEMGEPYEQYF. CDR3 DNA sequence: TGCAGCGCTGAAATGGGGGAACCCTACGAGCAGTACTTC.

Of note for this clonotype: A much larger clonotype is one base distant, so this may be a read error. This chain joins TRBV6-1 and TRBJ1-2, with D unclear. The ends were cut back, 0 bases at V and 4 bases at J, with 15 bases in the middle. Germline V gene lookup returns CDR1 MNHNS and CDR2 SASEGT. This CDR3 region has 16 residues. CDR3 amino acids: CASSEAQQESSYGYTF. The CDR3 coding sequence is TGTGCCAGCAGTGAAGCCCAGCAGGAAAGTAGCTATGGCTACACCTTC.

Concerning this clonotype: The junction departs from germline at one end; a sequencing error may be responsible. The chain uses TRBV2 and TRBJ1-1; D gene uncertain. The germline V gene encodes CDR1 SNHLY and CDR2 FYNNEI. The CDR3 runs 12 residues. The DNA of the CDR3 is TGTGTCAGCAGCGTCCGGGCTACTGAAGCTTTCTTT. Translated: CVSSVRATEAFF. Filled out from reference TRBV2 and TRBJ1-1, the complete variable domain reads EPEVTQTPSHQVTQMGQEVILRCVPISNHLYFYWYRQILGQKVEFLVSFYNNEISEKSEIFDDQFSVERPDGSNFTLKIRSTKLEDSAMYFCVSSVRATEAFFGQGTRLTVV.

This clonotype was seen more than once but under ten times. V gene TRBV5-1 combines with J gene TRBJ2-1; D possibly corresponds to TRBD2 (5 bases). CDR3 size: 12 residues. From germline, CDR1 is SGHRS and CDR2 YFSETQ. V dropped 3 bases and J dropped 6 bases, with 7 bases sitting between them. CDR3 nucleotides: TGCGCCAGCAGCTATACTAGCAATGAGCAGTTCTTC. Translation: CASSYTSNEQFF.

As concerns this clonotype: A much larger clone differs by one base, so this may be a read error. V usage is TRBV12-3 or TRBV12-4 and J usage is TRBJ1-2; D unresolved. Trimming left V 5 bases short and J 8 bases short, with 15 bases between. This CDR3 is built from 13 residues. CDR3 nucleotide sequence: TGTGCCAGCAGTCGGATTGAGAGCCAAGGCTACACCTTC. It yields the protein CASSRIESQGYTF.

In its sample, this clonotype was seen once. A much bigger clone sits one base away, suggesting this may be a read error. The rearrangement links TRBV12-3 or TRBV12-4 to TRBJ2-3, with D possibly TRBD2 on 6 matching bases. The CDR3 loop spans 16 amino acids. The CDR3 DNA reads as TGTGCCAGCACCCCTGGGGTTTCCACTAGCACAGGTACGCAGTATTTT. It specifies CASTPGVSTSTGTQYF.

Concerning this clonotype: A much larger clone lies one base from this, so it may be a read error. This chain links TRBV4-2 with TRBJ2-3; a possible D gene is TRBD2 (6 bases). CDR1 is LGHNA, CDR2 YNFKEQ, per germline. The CDR3 spans 16 residues. DNA for the CDR3: TGTACCAGCAGCCAAGATTTTATGGAGGGTGGAGATACGCAGTATTTT. Translation gives CTSSQDFMEGGDTQYF.

A word on this clonotype: A junction end diverges from the germline sequence, so it may reflect a read error. V is TRBV4-1 and J is TRBJ2-7; D gene uncertain. This CDR3 has 16 residues. Germline lookup yields CDR1 MGHRA and CDR2 YSYEKL. This CDR3 reads CASSQEAAEAIYEQYF. The CDR3, as DNA: TGCGCCAGTAGCCAAGAGGCGGCCGAGGCCATCTACGAGCAGTACTTC.

A word on this clonotype: Here the CDR3 omits its conserved ending phenylalanine or tryptophan, so a read error is the likely source. The gene calls are TRBV11-3 and TRBJ2-5; no definite D call. Germline V gene sequence: CDR1 SGHNT, CDR2 YENEEA. This CDR3 has 13 amino acids. The CDR3 DNA is TGTGCCGGCAGCCCCGGGCCCCAAGAGACCCAGTACCTC. Protein sequence: CAGSPGPQETQYL.

About this clonotype: A read error may be the cause here, since a much bigger clone is one base away. The chain employs TRBV12-3 or TRBV12-4 and TRBJ1-5; D gene unclear. The CDR3 contains 12 residues. CDR3 nucleotide sequence: TGTGCCAGCAGTTCGGTTCCGCAGCCCCATCATTTT. Encoded protein: CASSSVPQPHHF.

Points on this clonotype: A read error may explain this, as a much larger clone is one base away. The chain uses TRBV5-5 and TRBJ1-5; D is possibly TRBD1 (5 bases). The CDR3 spans 15 residues. Per germline, CDR1 SGHKS and CDR2 YYEKEE (reference sequence). Between the trimmed V and J ends, which lost 0 bases and 1 base, there was a span of 8 bases. The CDR3 loop is CASSLGPGSNQPQHF. In DNA form, the CDR3 reads TGTGCCAGCAGCTTGGGCCCAGGGAGCAATCAGCCCCAGCATTTT.